What follows are 18 T cell receptor beta chains derived from one specimen sequenced in a study of cytomegalovirus exposure and HLA in healthy donors (dated by TCRdb to the late 2010s). Libraries were constructed by the immunoSEQ multiplex PCR assay. TCRdb provides this immuneACCESS table in a form limited to in-frame rearrangements. Some clones are lacking; in checked studies, under half of them reflect an unresolved V gene, and why the rest are absent is not known. Within this sample are about 130,000 clones, with approximately 91% of them counted one time only. 1.5% to 2.5% of the sample belongs to the ten largest clones. The sequenced sample was PBMCs. These receptors were collected from a woman aged 18-29 years in good health and CMV-seronegative.

The V call is TRBV6-1, the J call TRBJ2-7, with D unresolved. The CDR3 spans 15 residues. The germline V and J ends were trimmed by 1 base and 2 bases, with 12 bases remaining between them. Germline-derived CDR1 and CDR2 are MNHNS and SASEGT. CDR3 sequence: CASSEEVYAAYEQYF. CDR3 in DNA: TGTGCCAGCAGTGAAGAAGTGTACGCGGCCTACGAGCAGTACTTC.

This chain connects TRBV4-1 to TRBJ2-7, with TRBD1 matching 9 bases. CDR3 length equals 14 residues. Germline V CDR1 and CDR2: MGHRA, YSYEKL. J lost 3 bases, V lost 4 bases, and 4 bases had no gene match. The CDR3 is CASSPRTGVYEQYF. The CDR3 coding sequence is TGCGCCAGCAGCCCTAGGACAGGGGTCTACGAGCAGTACTTC.

The chain joins TRBV7-9 to TRBJ2-2; 13 nucleotides match TRBD2. The CDR3 covers 16 residues. V shed 7 bases, J shed 1 base, and the junction held 3 bases outside the gene matches. Germline values: CDR1 SEHNR, CDR2 FQNEAQ (reference sequence). The CDR3 nucleotides are TGTGCCAGCATCGGACTAGCGGGGGAGAACACCGGGGAGCTGTTTTTT. Its protein product is CASIGLAGENTGELFF.

The chain has TRBV21-1 and TRBJ1-2; TRBD1, the table's D call, was not compared with the DNA. TRBV21-1 is assigned pseudogene status. The CDR3 has 17 residues. The CDR3 sequence: CASSKAFDSPINYGYTF. DNA for the CDR3: TGTGCCAGCAGCAAGGCTTTCGACAGCCCAATCAACTATGGCTACACCTTC.

The chain links TRBV4-1 to TRBJ2-7; 11 positions agree with TRBD1. Looked up from germline, CDR1 is MGHRA and CDR2 is YSYEKL. V lost 2 bases, J lost 5 bases, and 5 bases stayed unmatched. The CDR3 length is 15 residues. CDR3 protein: CASSQSDRGLDEQYF. In nucleotides, the CDR3 is TGCGCCAGCAGCCAATCGGACAGGGGGCTTGACGAGCAGTACTTC.

The chain couples TRBV25-1 to TRBJ1-2; 11 bases align to TRBD1. The J segment lost 8 bases and the V segment lost 4 bases, leaving 6 bases of the junction unmatched. This CDR3 is 14 amino acids long. Per germline, CDR1 MGHDK and CDR2 SYGVNS. The CDR3 nucleotides are TGTGCCAGCAGTGGATCGGGACAGGGGGACGGCTACACCTTC. This gives the protein CASSGSGQGDGYTF.

The chain combines TRBV4-1 with TRBJ2-1; 10 nucleotides line up with TRBD2. Germline CDR1 and CDR2: MGHRA and YSYEKL. This CDR3 region has 15 residues. Trimming took 3 bases from V and 4 from J; bases not matched to a gene: 3. This CDR3 is CASSHQTSGYNEQFF. The CDR3 nucleotides are TGCGCCAGCAGCCACCAGACTAGCGGGTACAATGAGCAGTTCTTC.

V gene TRBV19 combines with J gene TRBJ2-1; D is perhaps TRBD2 (6 bases). This CDR3 has 14 amino acids. The V end lost 2 bases, the J end lost 5 bases, and 10 bases lay between the germline ends. Germline values: CDR1 LNHDA, CDR2 SQIVND (reference sequence). CDR3 nucleotide sequence: TGTGCCAGTAGTATATGGGACTTTAACAATGAGCAGTTCTTC. Translated: CASSIWDFNNEQFF.

The gene calls are TRBV4-1 and TRBJ2-7; 9 bases are a match to TRBD1. This CDR3 has 15 amino acids. In germline, CDR1 is MGHRA, CDR2 YSYEKL. The J segment lost 4 bases and the V segment lost 0 bases, leaving 4 bases of the junction unmatched. CDR3 DNA: TGCGCCAGCAGCCAAGAGGACAGGGGAAGGTACGAGCAGTACTTC. Its translation: CASSQEDRGRYEQYF.

The chain joins TRBV28 to TRBJ2-7; 7 bases are a match to TRBD1. V lost 6 bases to trimming and J lost 4 bases; unmatched junction nucleotides: 9. CDR3 length equals 14 residues. CDR1 MDHEN and CDR2 SYDVKM come from the germline V gene. The CDR3 loop reads CASSPPPGGYEQYF. Here the CDR3 DNA reads TGTGCCAGCAGCCCCCCCCCAGGGGGATACGAGCAGTACTTC.

The DNA for the CDR3 is TGTGCCAGCAGCTTAGGGACAGGGTACAATCAGCCCCAGCATTTT. As protein: CASSLGTGYNQPQHF. The chain links TRBV7-6 to TRBJ1-5; 8 bases are a match to TRBD1. This CDR3 region has 15 residues. The V segment lost 1 base and the J segment 3 bases; nucleotides outside the gene matches: 2. The germline V gene has CDR1 SGHVS and CDR2 FNYEAQ.

The chain is built from TRBV2 and TRBJ2-2, with no clear D. This CDR3 is built from 13 residues. Germline loops: CDR1 SNHLY, CDR2 FYNNEI. V was clipped by 5 bases and J by 6 bases, with 10 bases between them. This chain's CDR3 is CASSPQRSGELFF. The CDR3 DNA reads as TGTGCCAGCAGTCCCCAGAGGTCCGGGGAGCTGTTTTTT.

The chain recombines TRBV27 with TRBJ2-7, with 10 bases aligning to TRBD1. Germline V gives CDR1 MNHEY, CDR2 SMNVEV (reference sequence). CDR3 length: 15 amino acids. With V trimmed by 4 bases and J by 4 bases, 7 bases remained unmatched. The CDR3 DNA follows: TGTGCCAGCAGTTCCCGGGACAGGGGCCCTTACGAGCAGTACTTC. Amino acid sequence: CASSSRDRGPYEQYF.

Of note for this clone: This same CDR3 is encoded by further DNA sequences in the sample. This sequence joins TRBV27 and TRBJ2-1; the match to TRBD2 covers 11 bases. With 6 bases clipped from V and 3 bases from J, the junction kept 4 bases outside the gene matches. CDR3 length equals 15 residues. The germline V gene encodes CDR1 MNHEY and CDR2 SMNVEV (reference sequence). DNA of the CDR3: TGTGCCAGCAGCTCCGGGACTAGCGGCTACAATGAGCAGTTCTTC. It encodes CASSSGTSGYNEQFF.

The chain links TRBV19 to TRBJ2-7; 9 bases match TRBD2. The CDR3 is 16 residues long. The germline V gene encodes CDR1 LNHDA and CDR2 SQIVND (reference sequence). With V trimmed by 1 base and J by 3 bases, 7 bases remained unmatched. The CDR3 coding sequence is TGTGCCAGTAGTATAGGAGGGCTAGCGGGGCGCTACGAGCAGTACTTC. It codes for CASSIGGLAGRYEQYF.

This clone appeared once. V is TRBV12-5 and J is TRBJ1-5, with D unclear. CDR3 length: 11 residues. The V and J ends lost 5 bases and 4 bases respectively, with 3 bases between them. From germline, CDR1 is LGHNT and CDR2 FRNRAP. The DNA for the CDR3 is TGTGCTAGTGGTCGGAATCAGCCCCAGCATTTT. Translation: CASGRNQPQHF.

Written as DNA, the CDR3 is TGCGCCAGCAGCCAAGATTCAACTAGCGGGAAACATGAGCAGTTCTTC. This sequence encodes CASSQDSTSGKHEQFF. This chain connects TRBV4-1 to TRBJ2-1; 10 nucleotides match TRBD2. CDR3 length equals 16 residues. V dropped 0 bases and J dropped 8; count of bases not matched to a gene: 7. Per germline, CDR1 MGHRA and CDR2 YSYEKL.

This chain links TRBV5-1 with TRBJ2-7; 13 positions match TRBD2. CDR1 is SGHRS and CDR2 is YFSETQ in the germline V gene. CDR3 size: 16 residues. The trim removed 5 bases at V and 1 base at J, leaving 6 bases unmatched. CDR3 in amino acids: CASSTGLAGYSYEQYF. The CDR3 nucleotides read TGCGCCAGCAGTACGGGACTAGCGGGGTATTCCTACGAGCAGTACTTC.